The 16 T cell receptor beta chains given below trace back to one sample, sequenced in a study of T cell repertoires in aging, cancer and after chemotherapy (dated by TCRdb to the late 2010s). Sequencing took place on an Illumina MiSeq. Multiplex touch-down PCR with a mixed TRB-A/B primer pool was used to amplify rearranged TRB sequences covering the V, D and J segments. TCRdb ran its own pipeline on the public reads, namely fastp trimming at Q25 and MiXCR clone calling, and kept in-frame beta chains. Merged by CDR3 protein, the rows form single entries marked with the most common genes and DNA. The table for this sample lists 10,000 to 15,000 distinct CDR3 sequences; 30% to 35% of them were counted only once. Jointly, the top ten make up around 10% of the sample. TCR beta rearrangements were amplified from genomic DNA extracted from peripheral blood rather than from sorted cells or RNA. Material for sequencing was blood. The receptors were sampled from a human donor in good health. The donor label of this sample is uncertain.

This clonotype was detected only a few times. The chain links TRBV30 to TRBJ1-4; 7 bases line up with TRBD1. After removal of 2 bases from V and 5 bases from J, the junction contained 14 bases not matched to a gene. The germline CDR1 and CDR2 sequences are GTSNPN and SVGIG (reference sequence). The CDR3 has 17 amino acids. The CDR3 DNA sequence: TGTGCCTGGAGTACCCGGAGCCTGGACAGGCGGAATGAAAAACTGTTTTTT. It is translated as CAWSTRSLDRRNEKLFF.

The V and J genes are TRBV7-6 and TRBJ2-3, with a weak D call TRBD2 (7 bases). The CDR3 covers 15 residues. CDR1 and CDR2 from the germline V gene are SGHVS and FNYEAQ. Trimming stripped 4 bases from V and 0 bases from J, with 11 bases between. CDR3 DNA: TGTGCCAGCAGCTGGGCGGGGGCGAGCACAGATACGCAGTATTTT. This encodes CASSWAGASTDTQYF.

The gene calls are TRBV12-3 or TRBV12-4 and TRBJ2-5; D remains unclear. V was pared by 2 bases and J by 3 bases, with 4 bases between. The CDR3 covers 12 residues. This chain's CDR3 is CASSLREETQYF. The CDR3 nucleotides are TGTGCCAGCAGTTTAAGAGAAGAGACCCAGTACTTC.

This clonotype came up a few times. The V gene is TRBV5-4, the J gene TRBJ2-3; weak D call: TRBD1 (5 bases). Germline V gene data show CDR1 as SGHNT and CDR2 as YYREEE (reference sequence). The ends were cut back, 3 bases at V and 12 bases at J, with 20 bases in the middle. This CDR3 spans 14 amino acids. This CDR3 is CASSWARDTQGQYF. CDR3 sequence (DNA): TGTGCCAGCAGCTGGGCCCGAGACACCCAGGGTCAGTATTTT.

The rearrangement joins TRBV6-5 to TRBJ1-6; the D is unclear. The CDR3 length is 12 residues. The V end was cut by 5 bases, the J end by 9 bases, with 8 bases between. CDR1 is MNHEY, CDR2 SVGAGI, per germline. DNA for the CDR3: TGTGCCAGCAGTGAACGAAGTTCACCCCTCCACTTT. This sequence encodes CASSERSSPLHF.

With regard to this clonotype: Sequence at one end of the junction differs from germline and may be a read error. The V call is TRBV5-6, the J call TRBJ1-4; 7 nucleotides line up with TRBD1. The germline V gene has CDR1 SGHDT and CDR2 YYEEEE. The CDR3 runs 14 residues. The CDR3 DNA is TGTGACAGCAGCCCAGACTTACAGGGGGAAAAACTGTTTTTT. Its protein is CDSSPDLQGEKLFF.

Only a few counts were recorded for this clonotype. V usage is TRBV15 and J usage is TRBJ1-1; 7 positions agree with TRBD1. The CDR3 loop spans 16 amino acids. Germline lookup yields CDR1 LNHNV and CDR2 YYDKDF (reference sequence). The ends lost 7 bases at V and 9 bases at J; junction bases unmatched: 20. The CDR3 spells CATNRDRVGYPSKAFF. The CDR3 coding sequence is TGTGCCACCAACCGAGACAGGGTAGGGTACCCCTCGAAAGCTTTCTTT.

The gene calls are TRBV18 and TRBJ1-1; perhaps TRBD1 as D (5 bases). CDR3 length: 14 residues. The germline gives CDR1 KGHSH, CDR2 LQKENI. V gave up 5 bases and J gave up 4 bases, with 14 bases separating them. CDR3 bases: TGTGCCAGCTCATCGGGGACGGATAGCACTGAAGCTTTCTTT. The encoded protein is CASSSGTDSTEAFF.

In its sample, this clonotype was seen once. The chain has TRBV12-3 or TRBV12-4 and TRBJ1-1; no reliable D call. Trimming shortened V by 3 bases and J by 5 bases, and 16 bases separated the two germline ends. CDR3 length: 15 residues. This CDR3 is CASSFSNSVKTEAFF. The CDR3 DNA sequence: TGTGCCAGCAGTTTTAGTAATTCGGTAAAAACTGAAGCTTTCTTT.

Only a few counts were recorded for this clonotype. The chain combines TRBV11-2 with TRBJ2-7; D possibly matches TRBD1 or TRBD2 (5 bases each). Trimming removed 11 bases at V and 0 bases at J, with 11 bases between. The CDR3 covers 12 residues. CDR1 and CDR2 (germline): SGHAT, FQNNGV. CDR3 bases: TGTGCCTCGCTGGGGGTCTCCTACGAGCAGTACTTC. Its translation is CASLGVSYEQYF.

This clonotype is labeled medium-sized. The chain recombines TRBV6-4 with TRBJ2-2; D remains ambiguous. Germline loops: CDR1 MRHNA, CDR2 SNTAGT. The CDR3 runs to 13 residues. V was clipped by 0 bases and J by 3 bases, with 2 bases between them. CDR3 protein: CASSDSHTGELFF. The CDR3, as DNA: TGTGCCAGCAGTGACTCGCACACCGGGGAGCTGTTTTTT.

The chain couples TRBV5-6 to TRBJ1-1; D remains ambiguous. The V end was cut by 2 bases, the J end by 5 bases, with 19 bases between. This CDR3 has 16 amino acids. In germline, CDR1 is SGHDT, CDR2 YYEEEE. The CDR3 reads CASSLIRGVYLTEAFF. CDR3 sequence (DNA): TGTGCCAGCAGCTTAATTCGGGGAGTCTATCTTACTGAAGCTTTCTTT. Complete variable domain (other parts from reference TRBV5-6 and TRBJ1-1): DAGVTQSPTHLIKTRGQQVTLRCSPKSGHDTVSWYQQALGQGPQFIFQYYEEEERQRGNFPDRFSGHQFPNYSSELNVNALLLGDSALYLCASSLIRGVYLTEAFFGQGTRLTVV.

This clonotype came up a few times. The J gene is TRBJ1-1, the V gene TRBV6-5; the match to TRBD1 covers 8 bases. The ends lost 2 bases at V and 1 base at J; junction bases unmatched: 12. Germline CDR1 MNHEY, CDR2 SVGAGI. CDR3 length: 18 residues. The CDR3 nucleotides are TGTGCCAGCAGTTACACCCGGGACAGGTTGAGTTCGAACACTGAAGCTTTCTTT. The encoded protein is CASSYTRDRLSSNTEAFF.

This chain joins TRBV5-4 and TRBJ2-6; D gene unclear. The V gene lost 4 bases and the J gene lost 3 bases, with 5 bases spanning the gap. Germline V gene sequence: CDR1 SGHNT, CDR2 YYREEE (reference sequence). The CDR3 runs 13 residues. The CDR3 loop reads CASSVFGANVLTF. CDR3 sequence (DNA): TGTGCCAGCAGCGTCTTTGGGGCCAACGTCCTGACTTTC.

This clonotype occurred a few times. The V call is TRBV6-5, the J call TRBJ1-3; 8 bases fit TRBD1. This CDR3 spans 14 amino acids. Per germline, CDR1 MNHEY and CDR2 SVGAGI. With V trimmed by 7 bases and J by 4 bases, 6 bases remained unmatched. CDR3 sequence (DNA): TGTGCCAGCACCCCAGGGGGCTTCGGAAACACCATATATTTT. Translated, it gives CASTPGGFGNTIYF.

This clonotype was picked up a small number of times. This chain uses TRBV12-3 or TRBV12-4 with TRBJ1-3; TRBD1 is a possible D gene (5 bases). The V gene lost 6 bases and the J gene lost 1 base, with 13 bases spanning the gap. The CDR3 loop spans 15 amino acids. CDR3 loop: CASRPLGGSGNTIYF. The CDR3 region has the DNA TGTGCCAGCAGACCCCTTGGGGGTTCTGGAAACACCATATATTTT.